This T cell receptor beta chain comes out of a study of shared clonotypes between healthy human individuals. Study-wide background: Plates per donor: three CD4 naive, three CD4 memory, two CD8 naive, one CD8 memory.

Germline V gives CDR1 SNHLY, CDR2 FYNNEI. The CDR3 is 17 residues long. Deletions cut 6 bases from V and 0 bases from J, with 18 bases between. For each subset, genomic DNA was distributed in equal portions over several immunoSEQ plates. Per the study methods: ImmunoSEQ gave junction-only sequences without quality scores, so filtering differed. Measured with immunoSEQ multiplex PCR; TCRdb has only the in-frame clones, and not every one. V and J calls and clone size follow that table, whereas D and trimming were derived from the DNA. The repertoire holds just under 350,000 clones, with over 70% as singletons.

The sample was memory CD4+ T cells sorted from blood. As for subset: CD45RA-negative fraction. The chain links TRBV2 to TRBJ2-1; D gene uncertain. The receptor was derived from a man aged 30 to 39 in good health. The CDR3 sequence: CASRVETTDRSYNEQFF. The CDR3, as DNA: TGTGCCAGCAGAGTGGAAACGACCGATCGCTCCTACAATGAGCAGTTCTTC.